Sequencing of this T cell receptor (beta chain) was carried out in a study of blood T cell repertoires in COVID-19. Study-wide background: Samples of COVID-19 (acute and convalescent) were obtained from the United States, Italy and Spain.

In the original analysis: Amplification of reference gene primers was used by the study to estimate nucleated cell counts. The assay was immunoSEQ multiplex PCR, and TCRdb's table has in-frame clones only and misses some. Clone size and the V and J calls come from that table; the DNA yielded D and trimming. The table shows about 200,000 clones, with 80% occurring only once. Participants were aged roughly 18 to 90 years, lived in over 20 US areas, and enrolled virtually. This CDR3 is built from 12 residues. The V gene lost 4 bases and the J gene lost 3 bases, with 7 bases spanning the gap. Germline V gives CDR1 LGHDT, CDR2 YNNKEL (reference sequence).

Sequencing input: PBMCs or T cells enriched from blood (not recorded which). This receptor was obtained from a woman in her 40s with acute COVID-19. This chain uses TRBV3-1 (or the pseudogene TRBV3-2) with TRBJ2-7, with D hard to call. The CDR3 coding sequence is TGTGCCAGCAGCCGCTACGGCTACGAGCAGTACTTC. It specifies CASSRYGYEQYF.